This TCR beta chain emerged from a study of T-cell reconstitution after alpha-beta-depleted transplantation in children. Using unique molecular identifiers, the investigators prepared the TCRbeta library. TCRdb reprocessed the PCR reads via MiXCR and lists one record per CDR3 protein. The sample carries 180,000 or so distinct CDR3 sequences, about 6% recorded once. CDR1 and CDR2 (germline): LGHDT, YNNKEL (reference sequence). CDR3 length: 18 amino acids. J gave up 0 bases and V 11 bases, and 12 bases lay outside the gene matches. The source material was PBMCs, sampled before TCRalphabeta/CD19-depleted stem cell transplant. This rearrangement joins TRBV3-1 to TRBJ2-6, with 11 bases fitting TRBD1. The TCR comes from a girl under three years old with combined immunodeficiency, due to receive a stem cell transplant. This CDR3 reads CACCWGQGGPSGANVLTF. The CDR3, as DNA: TGTGCCTGCTGTTGGGGACAGGGGGGCCCCTCTGGGGCCAACGTCCTGACTTTC.